This T cell receptor beta chain originates from a study of blood T cell repertoires in COVID-19 (dated by TCRdb to the early 2020s). Turning to the overall study: Samples covering the acute and convalescent phases of COVID-19 were provided by collaborators in the United States, Italy and Spain. The material from the prospective study consisted of cDNA or gDNA derived from T cells, B-cell-depleted T cells, or PBMCs. The dataset comprised deeply sampled blood TCRbeta repertoires from subjects exposed to, actively infected with, or recovered from COVID-19. The repertoires were released in a freely available public database intended as a resource for research on the immune response to SARS-CoV-2. The samples were drawn from the first 160 participants of the ongoing ImmuneRACE study and from 1,254 subjects provided by 6 global collaborators. A de-identified subject ID, COVID-19 status, age in years and sex were almost always included in the sample metadata. Where available, HLA class I and class II types were taken from metadata supplied by the sample provider and were not determined by assay-based typing.

Regarding this clone: Its antigen is unknown. Base qualities were left out, and no much larger clone turns up one base away.

For CDR1 and CDR2, the germline V gene (reference sequence) lists SGHNT and YYREEE. The CDR3 has 15 amino acids, counting the end cysteine and phenylalanine. The only DNA kept is the CDR3, 45 bases in frame from the first base. After removal of 0 bases from V and 4 bases from J, the junction retains 3 bases not matched to a gene. The immunoSEQ Assay, a bias-controlled multiplex PCR, was used to amplify TCRbeta CDR3 regions from genomic DNA. In the paper's pipeline: The number of nucleated cells in each sample was estimated from the amplification of reference gene primers within the assay. To quantify the absolute abundance of each unique TCRbeta CDR3 rearrangement, sequence reads were collapsed and filtered. For each sample, productive Simpson clonality was calculated by taking the square root of Simpson's diversity index across productive rearrangements. TCRdb took this table from immuneACCESS and kept in-frame rearrangements with V and J called. Such tables lack part of the clones; where checked against another copy, unresolved V genes explain under half of the gap, and the rest is unexplained. The DNA was the basis for D and trimming; V, J and clone size are from that table. The sample table holds 250,000 to 350,000 clones, of which around 89% were seen once. Under 0.95% of the sample belongs to the ten largest clones.

The collaborating institutions used their own protocols to collect whole blood in K2EDTA tubes. For TCRbeta analysis, collaborator samples were shipped as frozen whole blood, as isolated PBMCs, or as DNA extracted from either sample type. Broader findings and caveats from the paper: The amount of clinical and demographic metadata varied by source and participant and was provided uncurated.

The sample was peripheral blood. The receptor was derived from a man aged 25 to 40 with acute or convalescent COVID-19. The sequence is built from TRBV5-4 and TRBJ1-5; 8 central nucleotides agree with TRBD1. For the CDR3, the sequence is CASSLDGTGNQPQHF. The DNA reads as follows: TGTGCCAGCAGCTTGGACGGGACAGGTAATCAGCCCCAGCATTTT.